This T cell receptor beta chain was retrieved from a study of cytomegalovirus exposure and HLA in healthy donors. Germline trimming cut 5 bases from V and 2 bases from J; bases unmatched to any gene: 9. The CDR3 contains 15 residues. CDR1 and CDR2 (germline): SQVTM, ANQGSEA. In this sample, this clone turned up a few times. The PCR made use of 60 Vbeta and 13 Jbeta primers. Repertoires were generated with immunoSEQ multiplex PCR, while TCRdb's copy carries only in-frame clones and drops some. The sample consists of about 130,000 clones, about 9.2% of them appearing once. This rearrangement joins TRBV29-1 to TRBJ2-1, with 7 bases fitting TRBD2. The sequence derives from a middle-aged woman in good health and CMV-seropositive. The material sequenced was PBMCs. The CDR3 DNA sequence: TGCAGCGTTCCTTCCGGGGGGTCGCCCTACAATGAGCAGTTCTTC. Residues: CSVPSGGSPYNEQFF.